The entry below gives a single T cell receptor (beta chain) sequence along with its context. Its specificity is not known. CDR1 and CDR2 (germline): MDHEN, SYDVKM. The CDR3 is 14 residues long. The ends lost 10 bases at V and 3 bases at J; junction bases unmatched: 7. The data were obtained in a study of cytotoxic CD8 clonotypes in ibrutinib-treated CLL. Regarding the study as a whole: While tracking circulating CD8+ T-cell counts, baseline clonality exceeded that of age-matched healthy donors. At ibrutinib response, clonality increased, and at progression it declined back toward baseline.

Sequencing sought depths of 1 in 200,000 to 1 in 1 million T cells. Using immunoSEQ multiplex PCR, the repertoire was profiled, and TCRdb retains in-frame clones only, with some absent. The repertoire holds around 160,000 clones, with nearly 90% as singletons. TCR beta libraries used roughly 2 micrograms of DNA from cryopreserved PBMCs. The sequence came from a human donor with chronic lymphocytic leukemia. The source was PBMCs, collected at disease progression, from a patient treated with ibrutinib. The gene calls are TRBV28 and TRBJ2-7, with 12 positions matching TRBD2. CDR3 residues: CATILAGGRYEQYF. The DNA for the CDR3 is TGTGCCACCATACTAGCGGGAGGACGCTACGAGCAGTACTTC.